Below, 8 T cell receptor beta chains from the same sample are listed, as sequenced in a study of graft-versus-host responses after intestinal transplantation. TCRdb's copy holds only in-frame clones and misses some; the assay was immunoSEQ multiplex PCR. This table has tens of thousands of clones, about 93% appearing once. This specimen was PBMCs, taken roughly 860 days after a first intestinal transplant, on the day of a second. These receptors all stem from a human patient who received an intestinal transplant, so some T cells may come from the graft donor.

The chain is built from TRBV19 and TRBJ2-5; TRBD2 might be the D (5 bases). The CDR3 is made up of 14 amino acids. The V gene lost 6 bases and the J gene lost 7 bases, with 18 bases spanning the gap. CDR1 LNHDA and CDR2 SQIVND come from the germline V gene (reference sequence). The CDR3 nucleotides read TGTGCCAGTAGCCCCCAGAGCGTCCGGGGGACCCAGTACTTC. Its translation is CASSPQSVRGTQYF.

The V and J genes are TRBV28 and TRBJ2-7, with 9 nucleotides matching TRBD2. Losses at the gene ends were 6 bases for V and 0 bases for J; bases not matched to a gene: 9. Germline lookup yields CDR1 MDHEN and CDR2 SYDVKM. This CDR3 comprises 16 residues. As DNA, the CDR3 is TGTGCCAGCAGGAGACTAGCGGTGGGGAGCTCCTACGAGCAGTACTTC. Its protein product is CASRRLAVGSSYEQYF.

The chain couples TRBV6-5 to TRBJ2-7; 10 positions match TRBD1. The CDR3 length is 14 residues. The germline V gene has CDR1 MNHEY and CDR2 SVGAGI. V lost 8 bases and J lost 4; bases outside the gene matches: 8. The CDR3 nucleotides read TGTGCCAGCCAGCGGGACAGGGGTATTTACGAGCAGTACTTC. Its translation: CASQRDRGIYEQYF.

V gene TRBV18 combines with J gene TRBJ2-1; TRBD2 might be the D (6 bases). This CDR3 region has 14 residues. V gave up 6 bases and J gave up 6 bases, with 15 bases separating them. CDR1 KGHSH and CDR2 LQKENI come from the germline V gene. As DNA, the CDR3 is TGTGCCAGCTCCCCCGGGACTCTCGCCAATGAGCAGTTCTTC. This sequence encodes CASSPGTLANEQFF. Full variable domain (rest looked up from reference TRBV18 and TRBJ2-1): NAGVMQNPRHLVRRRGQEARLRCSPMKGHSHVYWYRQLPEEGLKFMVYLQKENIIDESGMPKERFSAEFPKEGPSILRIQQVVRGDSAAYFCASSPGTLANEQFFGPGTRLTVL.

This CDR3 is CASSDPYNSPLHF. CDR3 nucleotides: TGTGCCAGCAGTGACCCATATAATTCACCCCTCCACTTT. The chain joins TRBV27 to TRBJ1-6; no reliable D call. CDR3 length: 13 residues. V dropped 5 bases and J dropped 4 bases, with 6 bases sitting between them. Germline V gene sequence: CDR1 MNHEY, CDR2 SMNVEV (reference sequence).

The genes are TRBV30 and TRBJ1-5; D gene ambiguous. Trimming pared 4 bases from V and 6 bases from J, leaving 13 bases between. In germline, CDR1 is GTSNPN, CDR2 SVGIG (reference sequence). The CDR3 is made up of 13 amino acids. The CDR3 spells CAWNRGGSQPQHF. DNA of the CDR3: TGTGCCTGGAACCGGGGAGGTAGTCAGCCCCAGCATTTT.

This clone was recorded once. This chain uses TRBV5-6 with TRBJ2-7; D remains unclear. V lost 2 bases, J lost 0 bases, and 6 bases lay in between. There are 13 residues in the CDR3. The germline CDR1 and CDR2 sequences are SGHDT and YYEEEE. Here the CDR3 DNA reads TGTGCCAGCAGCTTTGATCCCTCCTACGAGCAGTACTTC. Translating it yields CASSFDPSYEQYF. Using reference TRBV5-6 and TRBJ2-7 for the parts outside the CDR3, the full variable domain is DAGVTQSPTHLIKTRGQQVTLRCSPKSGHDTVSWYQQALGQGPQFIFQYYEEEERQRGNFPDRFSGHQFPNYSSELNVNALLLGDSALYLCASSFDPSYEQYFGPGTRLTVT.

This sequence joins TRBV6-6 and TRBJ1-2; 8 nucleotides match TRBD1. The trim removed 5 bases at V and 8 bases at J, leaving 10 bases unmatched. Germline V CDR1 and CDR2: MNHNY, SVGAGI (reference sequence). This CDR3 spans 14 amino acids. CDR3 nucleotides: TGTGCCAGCAGTCGAGACAGGGGAATTAGAGGCTACACCTTC. This gives the protein CASSRDRGIRGYTF.